These 8 T cell receptor beta chains came from one sample sequenced in a study of blood T cell repertoires in COVID-19 (dated by TCRdb to about 2020). The method was the immunoSEQ multiplex PCR assay. TCRdb's version of the immuneACCESS table is confined to in-frame rearrangements and falls short of the full clone set. An unresolved V gene accounts for under half of the shortfall where checked; the remainder is of unknown origin. This sample comprises fewer than 250,000 clones, 92% of them detected only once. The top ten constitute more than 0.95% of the sample. Input material: peripheral blood. The receptors stem from a man in his thirties or forties with acute or convalescent COVID-19.

V is TRBV3-1 (or the pseudogene TRBV3-2) and J is TRBJ2-1; a possible D gene is TRBD2 (6 bases). The CDR3 is 14 residues long. CDR1 is LGHDT, CDR2 YNNKEL, per germline (reference sequence). V dropped 6 bases and J dropped 12 bases, with 21 bases sitting between them. The CDR3 DNA is TGTGCCAGCAGTCTCCGGCGGGGTCCGAACGGGCAGTTCTTC. Translating it yields CASSLRRGPNGQFF.

This chain links TRBV6-5 with TRBJ2-3; the D is unclear. CDR3 length: 13 residues. Per the germline V gene, CDR1 is MNHEY and CDR2 is SVGAGI. V lost 2 bases, J lost 4 bases, and 7 bases lay in between. CDR3 DNA sequence: TGTGCCAGCAGTTACAAGGAGTCAGATACGCAGTATTTT. It is translated as CASSYKESDTQYF.

The chain carries TRBV30 and TRBJ1-5, with D possibly matching TRBD1 (6 bases). The CDR3 consists of 14 residues. Trimming cost V 2 bases and J 6 bases, with 14 bases left between them. CDR1 is GTSNPN, CDR2 SVGIG, per germline (reference sequence). CDR3 nucleotides: TGTGCCTGGAGTCCGGGACAAGGGCCTCAGCCCCAGCATTTT. It specifies CAWSPGQGPQPQHF. The full variable domain, rest sourced from reference TRBV30 and TRBJ1-5, is SQTIHQWPATLVQPVGSPLSLECTVEGTSNPNLYWYRQAAGRGLQLLFYSVGIGQISSEVPQNLSASRPQDRQFILSSKKLLLSDSGFYLCAWSPGQGPQPQHFGDGTRLSIL.

The chain combines TRBV7-8 with TRBJ1-2; TRBD1 might be the D (5 bases). CDR1 and CDR2 from the germline V gene are SGHVS and FQNEAQ. V was cut by 2 bases and J by 2 bases, with 9 bases left in between. The CDR3 runs 14 residues. The CDR3 reads CASSLFQGNYGYTF. In nucleotides, the CDR3 is TGTGCCAGCAGCTTATTTCAGGGAAACTATGGCTACACCTTC.

This chain connects TRBV7-8 to TRBJ1-2; 7 bases match TRBD1. Trimming removed 2 bases from V and 4 bases from J; junction bases left unmatched: 7. The germline gives CDR1 SGHVS, CDR2 FQNEAQ. CDR3 length: 15 amino acids. The CDR3 protein is CASSLNNRGIYGYTF. CDR3 sequence (DNA): TGTGCCAGCAGCTTAAATAACAGGGGCATCTATGGCTACACCTTC.

The V call is TRBV27, the J call TRBJ2-1; D is perhaps TRBD1 (6 bases). The CDR3 loop spans 14 amino acids. V gave up 5 bases and J gave up 8 bases, with 16 bases separating them. The V gene's germline CDR1 is MNHEY and CDR2 SMNVEV (reference sequence). This CDR3 reads CASSPITGNHEQFF. The CDR3 DNA reads as TGTGCCAGCAGTCCAATTACAGGGAATCATGAGCAGTTCTTC.

The gene calls are TRBV13 and TRBJ2-7, with D possibly being TRBD2 (6 bases). CDR1 is PRHDT, CDR2 FYEKMQ, per germline (reference sequence). The CDR3 runs to 16 residues. Trimming stripped 5 bases from V and 3 bases from J, with 20 bases between. In DNA, the CDR3 is TGTGCCAGCAGCAAGCGCGGGGCGGGGAGGTTCTACGAGCAGTACTTC. Its protein product is CASSKRGAGRFYEQYF.

The genes are TRBV19 and TRBJ2-2; D may be TRBD1 (5 bases). V was shortened by 1 base and J by 1 base, with 7 bases between the two germline ends. Germline V gene lookup returns CDR1 LNHDA and CDR2 SQIVND (reference sequence). The length of the CDR3 is 15 residues. The CDR3 sequence: CASSIGQRNTGELFF. DNA for the CDR3: TGTGCCAGTAGTATAGGACAGAGGAACACCGGGGAGCTGTTTTTT.